What follows describes a single TCR beta chain. What it binds is unknown. The data were taken from a study of follicular helper T cells after annual influenza vaccination. Study-wide context: Across the 2013-2014, 2014-2015 and 2015-2016 vaccination seasons, some subjects were resampled. General observations from the study: ICOS+CD38+ cTfh clonality tracked population frequency, and its change tracked circulating plasmablast change. Recurrent ICOS+CD38+ cTfh clonotypes included tetramer and AIM influenza-specific ones.

Using immunoSEQ multiplex PCR, the repertoire was profiled, and TCRdb retains in-frame clones only, with some absent. The table includes fewer than 9,500 clones, around 90% detected once. As for time point: 2015-2016 season, pre-vaccination. Sorted cTfh were non-naive CD4+CXCR5+PD-1+, either ICOS+CD38+ or ICOS-CD38-. The sequence derives from an adult who received the influenza vaccine. Sequencing used CXCR5+ CD38- circulating T follicular helper cells from blood, obtained on the day of influenza vaccination. As for subset: circulating Tfh, non-naive CD4+CXCR5+PD-1+ (ICOS+CD38+ or ICOS-CD38-).

CDR3 coding DNA: TGTGCCAGCACTAATCGCGGCCGTGACGAGCAGTACTTC. Translation: CASTNRGRDEQYF. The chain links TRBV6-5 to TRBJ2-7; D gene unclear. V gave up 7 bases and J gave up 5 bases, with 15 bases separating them. Germline V CDR1 and CDR2: MNHEY, SVGAGI. This CDR3 is 13 amino acids long.